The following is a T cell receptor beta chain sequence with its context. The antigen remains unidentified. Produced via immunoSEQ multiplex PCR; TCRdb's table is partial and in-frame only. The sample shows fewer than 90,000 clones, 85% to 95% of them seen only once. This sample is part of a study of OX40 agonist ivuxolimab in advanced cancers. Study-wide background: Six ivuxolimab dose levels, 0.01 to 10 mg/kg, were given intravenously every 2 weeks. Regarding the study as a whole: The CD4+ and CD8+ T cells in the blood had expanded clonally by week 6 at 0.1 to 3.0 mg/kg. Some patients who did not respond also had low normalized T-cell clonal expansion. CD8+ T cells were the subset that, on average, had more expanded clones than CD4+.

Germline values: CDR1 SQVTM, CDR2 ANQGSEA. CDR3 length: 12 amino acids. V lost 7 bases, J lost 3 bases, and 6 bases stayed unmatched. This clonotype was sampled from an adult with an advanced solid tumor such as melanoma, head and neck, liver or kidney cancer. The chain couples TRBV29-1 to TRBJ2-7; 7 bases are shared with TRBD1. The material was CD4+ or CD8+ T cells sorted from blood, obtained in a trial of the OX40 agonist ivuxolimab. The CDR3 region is CSARTGGYEQYF. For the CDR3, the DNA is TGCAGCGCCAGGACAGGAGGCTACGAGCAGTACTTC.